The 3 T cell receptor beta chains below were found in one sample sequenced in a study of radiotherapy plus CTLA-4 blockade in lung cancer. Generated by immunoSEQ multiplex PCR, the TCRdb table keeps only in-frame clones and is missing some. This sample carries 14,000 to 15,000 clones, roughly 72% of them seen once, and the ten largest clones take 46%. The specimen was peripheral blood, collected from a patient treated with radiotherapy plus ipilimumab. These TCRs come from a human donor with non-small cell lung cancer whose response to radiotherapy plus ipilimumab could not be evaluated.

This clone was observed a few times. This sequence joins TRBV7-2 and TRBJ2-6; D may be TRBD2 (5 bases). The CDR3 has 19 amino acids. The ends were cut back, 7 bases at V and 1 base at J, with 23 bases in the middle. Germline assignment: CDR1 SGHTA and CDR2 FQGNSA. The DNA of the CDR3 is TGTGCCAGCACTCCCAGGAAGCTTGGGAGCGATTCTGGGGCCAACGTCCTGACTTTC. Protein sequence: CASTPRKLGSDSGANVLTF.

A word on this clone: This sample also contains other DNA sequences that code for the same CDR3. The chain employs TRBV27 and TRBJ2-1; D perhaps matches TRBD1 (6 bases). The CDR3 has 15 residues. Trimming left V 0 bases short and J 4 bases short, with 10 bases between. The germline CDR1 and CDR2 sequences are MNHEY and SMNVEV (reference sequence). This chain's CDR3 is CASSLSRDTYNEQFF. The CDR3 region has the DNA TGTGCCAGCAGTTTATCACGGGACACATACAATGAGCAGTTCTTC.

The CDR3 region is CASSGDSGNTIYF. The CDR3 region has the DNA TGCGCCAGCAGCGGGGACAGCGGAAACACCATATATTTT. V is TRBV5-1 and J is TRBJ1-3, with 7 bases fitting TRBD1. Germline trimming cut 4 bases from V and 4 bases from J; bases unmatched to any gene: 2. CDR1 SGHRS and CDR2 YFSETQ come from the germline V gene. CDR3 length: 13 residues.